What follows are 27 T cell receptor beta chains derived from one specimen sequenced in a study of blood T cell repertoires in COVID-19. The table came from immunoSEQ multiplex PCR; TCRdb's copy has only in-frame clones and leaves some out. This sample has about 400,000 clones; approximately 88% occur once, and the top ten carry roughly 2%. The sequenced sample was PBMCs or T cells enriched from blood (not recorded which). These TCRs come from a woman between 35 and 50 years old with acute COVID-19.

V is TRBV14 and J is TRBJ1-1; D gene unclear. The CDR3 sequence is 15 residues long. V was pared by 0 bases and J by 1 base, with 9 bases between. The germline gives CDR1 SGHDN, CDR2 FVKESK. The CDR3 bases are TGTGCCAGCAGCCAAGATTGGGCATCGAACACTGAAGCTTTCTTT. It encodes CASSQDWASNTEAFF.

V gene TRBV4-1 combines with J gene TRBJ2-4; possibly TRBD1 for D (6 bases). The germline CDR1 and CDR2 sequences are MGHRA and YSYEKL. V was cut by 6 bases and J by 0 bases, with 12 bases left in between. This CDR3 comprises 15 residues. DNA of the CDR3: TGCGCCAGCAGTGCCGGGGACATAGCCAAAAACATTCAGTACTTC. This encodes CASSAGDIAKNIQYF.

This clone has a single count. This chain uses TRBV30 with TRBJ2-2, with D possibly being TRBD1 (5 bases). The ends were cut back, 4 bases at V and 5 bases at J, with 14 bases in the middle. Germline-derived CDR1 and CDR2 are GTSNPN and SVGIG (reference sequence). The CDR3 has 14 residues. The CDR3 DNA reads as TGTGCCTGGACCAAAAGGTCAGGGACCGGGGAGCTGTTTTTT. This translates into CAWTKRSGTGELFF.

This chain joins TRBV7-8 and TRBJ2-3, with TRBD1 identical over 8 bases. V dropped 1 base and J dropped 3; count of bases not matched to a gene: 3. The germline V gene encodes CDR1 SGHVS and CDR2 FQNEAQ. The length of the CDR3 is 15 residues. The CDR3 DNA reads TGTGCCAGCAGCTTAGGGGACAGGTCAACAGATACGCAGTATTTT. The encoded protein is CASSLGDRSTDTQYF.

This clone came up once. V usage is TRBV5-6 and J usage is TRBJ2-7, with 9 bases matching TRBD2. After removal of 2 bases from V and 7 bases from J, the junction contained 4 bases not matched to a gene. Germline loops: CDR1 SGHDT, CDR2 YYEEEE. This CDR3 region has 13 residues. The CDR3 DNA sequence: TGTGCCAGCAGCTTCGTAGCGGGGGCTGAGCAGTACTTC. This codes for CASSFVAGAEQYF.

The V call is TRBV10-1, the J call TRBJ1-5, with 10 bases fitting TRBD1. Germline V gene data show CDR1 as WNHNN and CDR2 as SYGVQD (reference sequence). The CDR3 totals 16 residues. Germline trimming cut 5 bases from V and 0 bases from J; bases unmatched to any gene: 4. CDR3 region: CASSRDRGDSNQPQHF. As DNA, the CDR3 is TGCGCCAGCAGTAGGGACAGGGGAGATAGCAATCAGCCCCAGCATTTT.

The chain recombines TRBV27 with TRBJ1-2; D gene uncertain. V lost 3 bases to trimming and J lost 4 bases, with 15 bases between them. CDR3 size: 15 residues. Germline V gene sequence: CDR1 MNHEY, CDR2 SMNVEV (reference sequence). Written as DNA, the CDR3 is TGTGCCAGCAGTTTCTCCCGGCGGTCTTCCTATGGCTACACCTTC. This sequence encodes CASSFSRRSSYGYTF.

This rearrangement joins TRBV10-3 to TRBJ1-2; D is unclear. The length of the CDR3 is 15 residues. Germline assignment: CDR1 ENHRY and CDR2 SYGVKD. V lost 0 bases and J 4 bases, leaving 12 bases between the germline ends. The CDR3 spells CAISESGRTLYGYTF. In DNA, the CDR3 is TGTGCCATCAGTGAGTCAGGGCGGACTCTCTATGGCTACACCTTC.

This chain connects TRBV11-2 to TRBJ1-6; TRBD1 aligns across 11 bases. This CDR3 is built from 18 residues. CDR1 is SGHAT, CDR2 FQNNGV, per germline. J lost 10 bases, V lost 4 bases, and 15 bases had no gene match. CDR3 residues: CASSSTPGTGGAGSPLHF. CDR3 bases: TGTGCCAGCAGCTCAACCCCAGGGACAGGGGGTGCGGGGTCACCCCTCCACTTT.

The CDR3 DNA reads TGCGCCAGCAGCGAAGGGGCCCTCGGCCTGGGAAACACCATATATTTT. Residues: CASSEGALGLGNTIYF. V usage is TRBV5-1 and J usage is TRBJ1-3; D perhaps matches TRBD1 (5 bases). Germline CDR1 reads SGHRS; CDR2 reads YFSETQ. The CDR3 is 16 amino acids. Trimming removed 4 bases at V and 4 bases at J, with 18 bases between.

The chain couples TRBV2 to TRBJ1-4, with 10 nucleotides matching TRBD1. J was trimmed by 3 bases and V by 7 bases; bases with no gene match: 5. The CDR3 sequence is 15 residues long. Germline V gene data show CDR1 as SNHLY and CDR2 as FYNNEI. This CDR3 is CASTRDRGSNEKLFF. DNA of the CDR3: TGTGCCAGCACCAGGGACAGGGGTTCTAATGAAAAACTGTTTTTT.

The V and J genes are TRBV19 and TRBJ1-6; tentative D call: TRBD1 (5 bases). This CDR3 contains 13 residues. The germline gives CDR1 LNHDA, CDR2 SQIVND (reference sequence). The germline V and J ends were trimmed by 3 bases and 7 bases, with 7 bases remaining between them. The CDR3 DNA reads TGTGCCAGTAGTATGGGGGGAAATTCACCCCTCCACTTT. It is translated as CASSMGGNSPLHF.

The rearrangement joins TRBV5-6 to TRBJ2-7; a weak D match, TRBD2 (5 bases). Germline-derived CDR1 and CDR2 are SGHDT and YYEEEE. The CDR3 has 14 amino acids. V lost 1 base to trimming and J lost 6 bases, with 14 bases between them. Written as DNA, the CDR3 is TGTGCCAGCAGCTTGTTGTCGGCAGGAGGCGAGCAGTACTTC. It is translated as CASSLLSAGGEQYF.

The chain carries TRBV2 and TRBJ1-2; 7 positions match TRBD1. With 1 base clipped from V and 3 bases from J, the junction kept 8 bases outside the gene matches. The CDR3 length is 16 residues. CDR1 is SNHLY, CDR2 FYNNEI, per germline. CDR3 nucleotides: TGTGCCAGCAGTGAAGGATTCGACAGGGAACACTATGGCTACACCTTC. As protein: CASSEGFDREHYGYTF.

Only one count was recorded for this clone. V and J are TRBV24-1 and TRBJ1-5; D call uncertain. Germline V CDR1 and CDR2: KGHDR, SFDVKD. V was clipped by 5 bases and J by 5 bases, with 12 bases between them. This CDR3 is 14 amino acids long. The chain's CDR3 is CATSAPGGDQPQHF. The CDR3 DNA reads TGTGCCACCAGTGCCCCGGGAGGAGATCAGCCCCAGCATTTT.

The chain uses TRBV2 and TRBJ1-1; D unresolved. V was clipped by 4 bases and J by 7 bases, with 13 bases between them. Germline CDR1 SNHLY, CDR2 FYNNEI. The CDR3 has 13 amino acids. DNA for the CDR3: TGTGCCAGCAGTGTCAACAGATTAGTTGAAGCTTTCTTT. Translated: CASSVNRLVEAFF.

The genes are TRBV18 and TRBJ1-3; D is perhaps TRBD1 (6 bases). Germline V gives CDR1 KGHSH, CDR2 LQKENI. The CDR3 is 14 residues long. V was pared by 5 bases and J by 0 bases, with 8 bases between. Here the CDR3 DNA reads TGTGCCAGCTCAGAAGGGGGCTCTGGAAACACCATATATTTT. This codes for CASSEGGSGNTIYF.

The gene calls are TRBV24-1 and TRBJ2-3; D perhaps matches TRBD1 (6 bases). CDR3 size: 15 residues. The V end was cut by 2 bases, the J end by 3 bases, with 11 bases between. The V gene's germline CDR1 is KGHDR and CDR2 SFDVKD. The CDR3: CATSDSDRDTDTQYF. DNA for the CDR3: TGTGCCACCAGTGATTCGGACAGAGATACAGATACGCAGTATTTT.

The chain combines TRBV3-1 (or the pseudogene TRBV3-2) with TRBJ1-1, with a possible D match to TRBD1 (5 bases). With 2 bases removed from V and 1 base from J, the gap between germline ends came to 23 bases. This CDR3 spans 19 amino acids. From germline, CDR1 is LGHDT and CDR2 YNNKEL (reference sequence). In DNA form, the CDR3 reads TGTGCCAGCAGCCAACCCCACCGGGCGGGGACCTTCGGGAACACTGAAGCTTTCTTT. Amino acids: CASSQPHRAGTFGNTEAFF.

The rearrangement links TRBV23-1 to TRBJ1-4, with no clear D. TRBV23-1 is noted as an ORF with a role that remains uncertain. The V end was cut by 7 bases, the J end by 0 bases, with 6 bases between. The CDR3 covers 13 residues. The CDR3 loop reads CASNFSTNEKLFF. In DNA form, the CDR3 reads TGCGCCAGCAACTTTTCAACTAATGAAAAACTGTTTTTT.

This chain uses TRBV18 with TRBJ1-3; maybe TRBD1 (6 bases). CDR1 and CDR2 (germline): KGHSH, LQKENI. This CDR3 is 16 amino acids long. V was clipped by 2 bases and J by 1 base, with 12 bases between them. Written as DNA, the CDR3 is TGTGCCAGCTCACCAAACAGGGTGTCGTCTGGAAACACCATATATTTT. Translating gives CASSPNRVSSGNTIYF.

The V and J genes are TRBV13 and TRBJ1-2, with a weak D call TRBD1 (5 bases). Germline V gene sequence: CDR1 PRHDT, CDR2 FYEKMQ (reference sequence). The ends were cut back, 4 bases at V and 7 bases at J, with 16 bases in the middle. The CDR3 extends over 14 amino acids. The CDR3 coding sequence is TGTGCCAGCAGCTCTACGACAGTTATAGGTGGCTACACCTTC. It translates to CASSSTTVIGGYTF. Full variable domain (remainder filled in from reference TRBV13 and TRBJ1-2): AAGVIQSPRHLIKEKRETATLKCYPIPRHDTVYWYQQGPGQDPQFLISFYEKMQSDKGSIPDRFSAQQFSDYHSELNMSSLELGDSALYFCASSSTTVIGGYTFGSGTRLTVV.

V and J are TRBV5-1 and TRBJ2-1, with TRBD1 matching over 7 bases. V shed 3 bases, J shed 6 bases, and the junction held 3 bases outside the gene matches. This CDR3 has 13 amino acids. Looked up from germline, CDR1 is SGHRS and CDR2 is YFSETQ. The CDR3 nucleotides are TGCGCCAGCAGCTCAGGGACAGCCAATGAGCAGTTCTTC. It encodes CASSSGTANEQFF.

This chain links TRBV3-1 (or the pseudogene TRBV3-2) with TRBJ2-7; tentative D call: TRBD1 (5 bases). Trimming pared 1 base from V and 0 bases from J, leaving 10 bases between. The CDR3 totals 15 residues. From germline, CDR1 is LGHDT and CDR2 YNNKEL (reference sequence). This CDR3 is CASSQGTGSSYEQYF. In nucleotides, the CDR3 is TGTGCCAGCAGCCAAGGTACAGGTAGCTCCTACGAGCAGTACTTC.

Comments on this clone: The sample carries other DNA sequences with the same CDR3. V gene TRBV15 combines with J gene TRBJ1-3; maybe TRBD1 (6 bases). The CDR3 length is 15 residues. V lost 0 bases and J 1 base, leaving 7 bases between the germline ends. Germline V gene sequence: CDR1 LNHNV, CDR2 YYDKDF (reference sequence). CDR3 DNA sequence: TGTGCCACCAGCAGAGACAGGGGTTCTGGAAACACCATATATTTT. It codes for CATSRDRGSGNTIYF.

V and J are TRBV30 and TRBJ2-2; D remains unclear. The CDR3 has 14 amino acids. Germline CDR1 is GTSNPN and CDR2 is SVGIG (reference sequence). V was clipped by 4 bases and J by 2 bases, with 11 bases between them. As DNA, the CDR3 is TGTGCCTGGAAATCGCAGGCAAACACCGGGGAGCTGTTTTTT. Translating it yields CAWKSQANTGELFF.

The V call is TRBV5-1, the J call TRBJ1-4; maybe TRBD1 (6 bases). V lost 0 bases and J 7 bases, leaving 10 bases between the germline ends. The germline V gene encodes CDR1 SGHRS and CDR2 YFSETQ. The CDR3 spans 14 residues. The CDR3 is CASSLDRAPEKLFF. The CDR3 bases are TGCGCCAGCAGCTTGGACAGGGCGCCTGAAAAACTGTTTTTT.